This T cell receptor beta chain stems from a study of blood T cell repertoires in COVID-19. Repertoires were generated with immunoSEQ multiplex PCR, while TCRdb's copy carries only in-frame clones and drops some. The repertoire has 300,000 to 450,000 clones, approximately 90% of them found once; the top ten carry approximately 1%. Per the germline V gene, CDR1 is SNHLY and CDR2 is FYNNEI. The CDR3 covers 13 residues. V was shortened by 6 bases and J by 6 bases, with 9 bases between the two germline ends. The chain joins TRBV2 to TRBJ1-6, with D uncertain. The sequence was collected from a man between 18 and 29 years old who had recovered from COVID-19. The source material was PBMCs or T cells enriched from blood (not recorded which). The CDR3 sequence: CASRAQFNSPLHF. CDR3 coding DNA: TGTGCCAGCAGGGCTCAATTTAATTCACCCCTCCACTTT.